The 22 T cell receptor beta chains below all came from one sample that was sequenced in a study of shared clonotypes between healthy human individuals (dated by TCRdb to about 2020). For the CD8 naive samples, CD45RO-negative cells were positively selected for CCR7, yielding a CD45RA+CCR7+ population from which TemRA cells were excluded. Library preparation used the immunoSEQ multiplex PCR assay. What TCRdb holds here is the immuneACCESS table cut down to in-frame rearrangements. Part of the clones is not present; checked against another copy, under half of the missing clones reflect an unresolved V gene, and the others are unexplained. Here the sample has about 2,200,000 clones; approximately 94% occur a single time. 1.5% to 2% of the sample rests with the top ten. The material sequenced was naive CD8+ T cells from PBMCs. The sample's cell subset or site label is to be understood as: CD45RA+CCR7+. All receptors derive from a man aged 18 to 30 in good health. Some clones in this sample may be carry-over from other donors' samples.

Remarks on this clone: In the same sample, other DNA sequences code for this CDR3. V usage is TRBV9 and J usage is TRBJ2-1; TRBD2 matches 10 bases. V lost 0 bases to trimming and J lost 4 bases; unmatched junction nucleotides: 4. This CDR3 has 16 residues. Germline V gene data show CDR1 as SGDLS and CDR2 as YYNGEE. Here the CDR3 reads CASSVEGLAEYNEQFF. CDR3 DNA: TGTGCCAGCAGCGTAGAAGGACTAGCGGAGTACAATGAGCAGTTCTTC.

The chain's CDR3 is CASSPTGGYLNTEAFF. The CDR3 coding sequence is TGTGCCAGCAGCCCTACAGGGGGCTACCTGAACACTGAAGCTTTCTTT. J is TRBJ1-1 and V is TRBV5-5, with 9 bases matching TRBD1. The CDR3 sequence is 16 residues long. Germline lookup yields CDR1 SGHKS and CDR2 YYEKEE (reference sequence). Unmatched junction bases numbered 7, after V lost 4 bases and J lost 0 bases.

The V and J genes are TRBV27 and TRBJ2-7; 10 nucleotides align to TRBD1. Trimming at V came to 6 bases and at J to 5 bases, leaving 16 bases not matched to a gene. Germline-derived CDR1 and CDR2 are MNHEY and SMNVEV (reference sequence). The CDR3 is made up of 17 amino acids. CDR3 residues: CASSLFVGTGVENEQYF. CDR3 bases: TGTGCCAGCAGCCTATTTGTTGGGACAGGGGTCGAAAACGAGCAGTACTTC.

V usage is TRBV7-6 and J usage is TRBJ2-5; 7 positions match TRBD2. The CDR3 loop spans 15 amino acids. Trimming cost V 5 bases and J 7 bases; bases outside gene matches: 13. CDR1 and CDR2 (germline): SGHVS, FNYEAQ. In DNA, the CDR3 is TGTGCCAGCAGCATTTATGGGGTAGGGGAGGGGACCCAGTACTTC. Residues: CASSIYGVGEGTQYF.

V usage is TRBV27 and J usage is TRBJ1-1; weak D call: TRBD1 (5 bases). The CDR3 has 13 amino acids. Germline CDR1 reads MNHEY; CDR2 reads SMNVEV (reference sequence). V was cut by 3 bases and J by 8 bases, with 13 bases left in between. DNA for the CDR3: TGTGCCAGCAGTTTGTCAATGGGGGAGGAAGCTTTCTTT. Its translation: CASSLSMGEEAFF.

This chain joins TRBV27 and TRBJ1-1, with 7 positions matching TRBD1. CDR1 MNHEY and CDR2 SMNVEV come from the germline V gene (reference sequence). The junction had 5 bases not matched to a gene; V was cut back by 2 bases and J by 8 bases. This CDR3 contains 13 residues. The chain's CDR3 is CASSLTGTAEAFF. In DNA, the CDR3 is TGTGCCAGCAGTTTAACCGGGACAGCAGAAGCTTTCTTT.

The rearrangement links TRBV27 to TRBJ1-2, with unresolved D. This CDR3 is built from 13 residues. Germline lookup yields CDR1 MNHEY and CDR2 SMNVEV (reference sequence). Trimming shortened V by 0 bases and J by 3 bases, and 5 bases separated the two germline ends. This CDR3 is CASSLSRHYGYTF. CDR3 in DNA: TGTGCCAGCAGTTTATCGAGACACTATGGCTACACCTTC.

The chain carries TRBV27 and TRBJ2-3; possibly TRBD1 for D (6 bases). This CDR3 has 16 residues. V lost 6 bases and J lost 0, with 16 bases in between. CDR1 is MNHEY and CDR2 is SMNVEV in the germline V gene (reference sequence). The CDR3 bases are TGTGCCAGCAGCTCAAAACAGGGACCTAGCACAGATACGCAGTATTTT. Its translation is CASSSKQGPSTDTQYF.

The chain employs TRBV6-5 and TRBJ2-1; D gene unclear. The CDR3 length is 12 residues. V dropped 6 bases and J dropped 8 bases, with 11 bases sitting between them. The germline CDR1 and CDR2 sequences are MNHEY and SVGAGI. DNA of the CDR3: TGTGCCAGCAGCTACCCCGGGCATGAGCAGTTCTTC. The encoded protein is CASSYPGHEQFF.

The chain has TRBV21-1 and TRBJ1-2. TRBV21-1 is reported as a pseudogene. CDR3 size: 16 residues. The CDR3: CASSKRARADGGGYTF. CDR3 DNA: TGTGCCAGCAGCAAAAGAGCCAGAGCAGACGGGGGTGGCTACACCTTC.

The chain couples TRBV4-1 to TRBJ1-3; D remains ambiguous. The V gene's germline CDR1 is MGHRA and CDR2 YSYEKL. Trimming pared 2 bases from V and 0 bases from J, leaving 14 bases between. The CDR3 has 17 residues. The CDR3 DNA reads TGCGCCAGCAGCCAATCGGCGGCCTGGGTCTCTGGAAACACCATATATTTT. Translating gives CASSQSAAWVSGNTIYF.

J is TRBJ1-2 and V is TRBV28, with TRBD1 identical over 10 bases. This CDR3 region has 15 residues. The V and J ends lost 3 bases and 5 bases, in that order; junction bases with no gene match: 6. CDR1 and CDR2 (germline): MDHEN, SYDVKM. The CDR3 loop is CASSFPGQGLYGYTF. The CDR3 coding sequence is TGTGCCAGCAGTTTTCCGGGACAGGGGTTATATGGCTACACCTTC.

V and J are TRBV27 and TRBJ1-1, with 8 bases fitting TRBD1. The CDR3 sequence is 14 residues long. Germline lookup yields CDR1 MNHEY and CDR2 SMNVEV (reference sequence). Germline trimming cut 5 bases from V and 6 bases from J; bases unmatched to any gene: 8. The CDR3 region has the DNA TGTGCCAGCAGTCTAACCCGGACAGGGTCTGAAGCTTTCTTT. As protein: CASSLTRTGSEAFF.

The chain recombines TRBV27 with TRBJ2-6; a weak D match, TRBD2 (6 bases). The CDR3 consists of 17 residues. Per the germline V gene, CDR1 is MNHEY and CDR2 is SMNVEV (reference sequence). Trimming pared 4 bases from V and 1 base from J, leaving 14 bases between. This CDR3 reads CASSSAGRGSGANVLTF. The CDR3 DNA sequence: TGTGCCAGCAGTTCGGCCGGGAGAGGATCTGGGGCCAACGTCCTGACTTTC.

The chain employs TRBV2 and TRBJ2-7, with 15 bases matching TRBD2. The V gene's germline CDR1 is SNHLY and CDR2 FYNNEI. The CDR3 length is 14 residues. Trimming at V came to 8 bases and at J to 4 bases, leaving 3 bases not matched to a gene. The CDR3 region is CASGGLAGGYEQYF. CDR3 bases: TGTGCCAGCGGGGGACTAGCGGGGGGATACGAGCAGTACTTC.

The V call is TRBV5-1, the J call TRBJ2-3; D is undetermined. Germline values: CDR1 SGHRS, CDR2 YFSETQ. The CDR3 spans 15 residues. Between the trimmed V and J ends, which lost 3 bases and 4 bases, there was a span of 15 bases. The CDR3 spells CASSSNSENADTQYF. The CDR3 coding sequence is TGCGCCAGCAGCTCGAACAGTGAAAATGCAGATACGCAGTATTTT.

The CDR3 protein is CASSPHLRGAGELFF. CDR3 coding DNA: TGTGCCAGCAGCCCGCACCTGCGGGGCGCCGGGGAGCTGTTTTTT. The V call is TRBV14, the J call TRBJ2-2, with D possibly TRBD2 on 6 matching bases. Germline V lookup: CDR1 SGHDN, CDR2 FVKESK. The CDR3 has 15 amino acids. V lost 4 bases to trimming and J lost 6 bases, with 15 bases between them.

This clone was detected a few times. The chain is built from TRBV27 and TRBJ1-2; possible D gene TRBD1, 5 bases. In germline, CDR1 is MNHEY, CDR2 SMNVEV (reference sequence). Between the trimmed V and J ends, which lost 5 bases and 4 bases, there was a span of 20 bases. The CDR3 runs to 16 residues. The CDR3 here is CASSPKGPLTAYGYTF. CDR3 coding DNA: TGTGCCAGCAGTCCGAAGGGACCTCTGACGGCCTATGGCTACACCTTC.

V usage is TRBV28 and J usage is TRBJ2-7, with 7 bases aligning to TRBD1. Looked up from germline, CDR1 is MDHEN and CDR2 is SYDVKM. Germline trimming cut 5 bases from V and 5 bases from J; bases unmatched to any gene: 6. CDR3 size: 13 residues. The CDR3 region is CASSLQGDDEQYF. CDR3 DNA: TGTGCCAGCAGTCTTCAGGGGGATGACGAGCAGTACTTC.

The CDR3 region is CASGGSGDYEQYF. In DNA form, the CDR3 reads TGCGCCAGCGGGGGCAGCGGGGACTACGAGCAGTACTTC. The rearrangement joins TRBV5-1 to TRBJ2-7; possible D gene TRBD2, 7 bases. Germline loops: CDR1 SGHRS, CDR2 YFSETQ. Between the trimmed V and J ends, which lost 7 bases and 3 bases, there was a span of 14 bases. This CDR3 contains 13 residues.

This chain links TRBV5-6 with TRBJ2-1; D gene uncertain. The germline V and J ends were trimmed by 5 bases and 7 bases, with 19 bases remaining between them. The CDR3 spans 15 residues. Germline CDR1 and CDR2: SGHDT and YYEEEE. The CDR3 DNA reads TGTGCCAGCAGGGTCGGTGAAGGGTTGGGGAATGAGCAGTTCTTC. This sequence encodes CASRVGEGLGNEQFF.

The genes are TRBV6-5 and TRBJ2-1; unclear D gene. Trimming pared 6 bases from V and 6 bases from J, leaving 9 bases between. There are 12 residues in the CDR3. The germline V gene has CDR1 MNHEY and CDR2 SVGAGI. Here the CDR3 reads CASRDLLNEQFF. The CDR3 bases are TGTGCCAGCAGGGACCTTCTCAATGAGCAGTTCTTC.